This T cell receptor beta chain was identified during a study of blood T cell repertoires in COVID-19. Study-wide background: Sites across the United States, Italy and Spain contributed samples from acute and convalescent COVID-19. T cells, B-cell-depleted T cells, or PBMCs provided the cDNA or gDNA that served as material.

Per the study methods: Amplification of reference gene primers was used by the study to estimate nucleated cell counts. The table came from immunoSEQ multiplex PCR; TCRdb's copy has only in-frame clones and leaves some out. V and J calls plus clone size are reproduced from that table; the DNA served to infer D and trimming. The sample carries fewer than 30,000 clones, 89% recorded once. This CDR3 is built from 15 residues. V was clipped by 6 bases and J by 4 bases, with 15 bases between them. Germline loops: CDR1 SNHLY, CDR2 FYNNEI. Sequenced sample: peripheral blood. This TCR was recovered from a human donor in a cohort sampled during active COVID-19. J is TRBJ1-4 and V is TRBV2; no clear D gene. In nucleotides, the CDR3 is TGTGCCAGCAGAGCTAACCGAGGACTTAATGAAAAACTGTTTTTT. Amino acids: CASRANRGLNEKLFF.